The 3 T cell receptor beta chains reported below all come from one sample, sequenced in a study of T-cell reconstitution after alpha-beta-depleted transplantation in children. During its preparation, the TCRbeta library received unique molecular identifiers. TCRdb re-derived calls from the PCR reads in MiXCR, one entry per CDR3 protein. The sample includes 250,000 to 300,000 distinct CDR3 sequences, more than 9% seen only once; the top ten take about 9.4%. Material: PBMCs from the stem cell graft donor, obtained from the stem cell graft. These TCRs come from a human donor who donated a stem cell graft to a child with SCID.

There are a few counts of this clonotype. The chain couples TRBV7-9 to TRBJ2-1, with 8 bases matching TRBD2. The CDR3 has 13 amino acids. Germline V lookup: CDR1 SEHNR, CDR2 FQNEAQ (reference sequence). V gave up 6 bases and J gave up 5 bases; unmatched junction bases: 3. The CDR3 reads CASRRGENNEQFF. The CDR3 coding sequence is TGTGCCAGCAGGCGGGGGGAAAACAATGAGCAGTTCTTC.

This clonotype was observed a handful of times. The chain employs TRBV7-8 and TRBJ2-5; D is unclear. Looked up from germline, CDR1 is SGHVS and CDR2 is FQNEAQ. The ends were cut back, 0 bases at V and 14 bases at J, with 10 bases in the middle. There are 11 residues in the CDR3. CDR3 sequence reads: CASSLAQHSYF. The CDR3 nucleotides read TGTGCCAGCAGCTTAGCACAGCATTCCTACTTC.

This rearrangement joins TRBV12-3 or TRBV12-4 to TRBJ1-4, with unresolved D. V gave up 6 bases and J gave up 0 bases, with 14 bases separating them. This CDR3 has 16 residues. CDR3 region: CASRGLGIATNEKLFF. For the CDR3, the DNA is TGTGCCAGCAGGGGCCTTGGGATTGCAACTAATGAAAAACTGTTTTTT.